This T cell receptor (beta chain) was captured in a study of regulatory T cells in long-lasting Graves disease. This clonotype was recorded at least ten times. Antigen unknown. Regarding time point: newly diagnosed GD, antithyroid drugs for less than 3 months. Researchers made the TCR library from RNA that was extracted from PBMCs. With EDTA tubes as the receptacles, approximately 8.2 milliliters of peripheral blood were drawn. Arm-PCR of CDR3 regions and iRepertoire HTBI primers were the basis on which TCR beta libraries were built. TCRdb re-analysed the multiplex PCR reads in MiXCR, keeping a single row per CDR3 protein. Among about 220,000 distinct CDR3 sequences, around 19% were seen once, and the ten largest hold about 12%. Study-wide points: The study found lower TCR diversity in persistent Graves' patients than in newly diagnosed ones.

These same records also appear under a second study, on T cells in Graves' hyperthyroidism and ophthalmopathy. From that second work: HTBI primers were the set used in a first-round RT-PCR of the TCR CDR3. In the analysis, a 13 V-J model separated ophthalmopathy from stable hyperthyroidism.

Sample: peripheral blood mononuclear cells (PBMCs), taken at new diagnosis, from a patient treated with antithyroid drugs. The receptor was derived from a woman under 40 with Graves disease.

The CDR3 here is CASSLRPGLEEQYF. The CDR3 DNA reads TGTGCCAGCAGCTTACGCCCGGGACTAGAAGAGCAGTACTTC. The rearrangement joins TRBV7-9 to TRBJ2-7, with 8 bases identical to TRBD2. Trimming removed 2 bases from V and 7 bases from J; junction bases left unmatched: 7. CDR1 and CDR2 (germline): SEHNR, FQNEAQ (reference sequence). CDR3 length: 14 residues. The whole variable domain, remainder taken from reference TRBV7-9 and TRBJ2-7, is DTGVSQNPRHKITKRGQNVTFRCDPISEHNRLYWYRQTLGQGPEFLTYFQNEAQLEKSRLLSDRFSAERPKGSFSTLEIQRTEQGDSAMYLCASSLRPGLEEQYFGPGTRLTVT.